This TCR beta chain was profiled in a study of blood T cell repertoires in COVID-19. Across the study: Samples taken during acute and convalescent COVID-19 were collected in the United States, Italy and Spain. Sources were T cells, B-cell-depleted T cells, or PBMCs; the material itself was cDNA or gDNA.

As originally analysed: Estimates of nucleated cell counts were drawn from the amplification of reference gene primers. Libraries were prepared by immunoSEQ multiplex PCR; TCRdb keeps only in-frame clonotypes and omits some of them. V and J calls and clone size come straight from that table; D and trimming were deduced from the DNA. The sample records approximately 220,000 clones, 83% being singletons. This clone has just one count. The sequence was obtained from a woman between 35 and 50 years old with active or convalescent COVID-19. The sample taken for sequencing was peripheral blood.

In DNA, the CDR3 is TGTGCCTGGAGTCCACAGGGAAGGGAGCTGTTTTTT. This translates into CAWSPQGRELFF. This chain links TRBV30 with TRBJ2-2; possibly TRBD1 for D (6 bases). The V gene lost 2 bases and the J gene lost 9 bases, with 10 bases spanning the gap. The length of the CDR3 is 12 residues. Germline lookup yields CDR1 GTSNPN and CDR2 SVGIG (reference sequence).